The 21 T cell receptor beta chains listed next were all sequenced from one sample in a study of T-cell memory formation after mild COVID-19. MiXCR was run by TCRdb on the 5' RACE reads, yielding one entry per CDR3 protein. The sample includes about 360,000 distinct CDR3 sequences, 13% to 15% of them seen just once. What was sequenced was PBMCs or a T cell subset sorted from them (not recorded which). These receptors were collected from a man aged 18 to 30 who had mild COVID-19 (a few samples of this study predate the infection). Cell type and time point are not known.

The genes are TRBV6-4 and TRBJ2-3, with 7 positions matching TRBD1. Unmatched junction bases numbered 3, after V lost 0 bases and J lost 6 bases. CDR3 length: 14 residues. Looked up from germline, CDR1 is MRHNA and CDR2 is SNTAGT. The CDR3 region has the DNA TGTGCCAGCAGTGACTCAGGGGGCGCGGATACGCAGTATTTT. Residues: CASSDSGGADTQYF.

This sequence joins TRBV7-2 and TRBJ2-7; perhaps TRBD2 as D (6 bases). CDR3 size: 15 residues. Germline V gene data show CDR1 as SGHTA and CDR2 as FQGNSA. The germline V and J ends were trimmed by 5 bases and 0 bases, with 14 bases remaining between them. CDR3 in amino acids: CASSLHGGFSYEQYF. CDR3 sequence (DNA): TGTGCCAGCAGCCTCCACGGAGGGTTCTCCTACGAGCAGTACTTC.

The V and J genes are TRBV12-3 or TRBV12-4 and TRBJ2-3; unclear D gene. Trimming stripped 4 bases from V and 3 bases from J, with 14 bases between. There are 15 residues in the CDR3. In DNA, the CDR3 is TGTGCCAGCAGTTATAGCCCCTTCGGTACAGATACGCAGTATTTT. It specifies CASSYSPFGTDTQYF.

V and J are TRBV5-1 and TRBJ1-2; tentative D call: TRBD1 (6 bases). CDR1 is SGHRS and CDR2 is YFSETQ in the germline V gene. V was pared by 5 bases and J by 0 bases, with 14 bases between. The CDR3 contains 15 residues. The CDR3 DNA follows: TGCGCCAGCAGGCCAGGGGAGTTAGCTAACTATGGCTACACCTTC. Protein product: CASRPGELANYGYTF.

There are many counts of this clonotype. CDR3 amino acids: CASSLYGYNEQFF. CDR3 sequence (DNA): TGTGCCAGCAGCTTATATGGATACAATGAGCAGTTCTTC. The chain has TRBV5-5 and TRBJ2-1; D is ambiguous. The CDR3 loop spans 13 amino acids. Germline V lookup: CDR1 SGHKS, CDR2 YYEKEE (reference sequence). With 2 bases removed from V and 4 bases from J, the gap between germline ends came to 7 bases. The whole variable domain, filled in from reference TRBV5-5 and TRBJ2-1, reads DAGVTQSPTHLIKTRGQQVTLRCSPISGHKSVSWYQQVLGQGPQFIFQYYEKEERGRGNFPDRFSARQFPNYSSELNVNALLLGDSALYLCASSLYGYNEQFFGPGTRLTVL.

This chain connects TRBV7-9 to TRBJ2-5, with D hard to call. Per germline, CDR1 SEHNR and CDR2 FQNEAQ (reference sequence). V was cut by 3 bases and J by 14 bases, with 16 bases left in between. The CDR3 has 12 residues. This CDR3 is CASSFLSFAPYF. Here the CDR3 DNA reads TGTGCCAGCAGCTTTTTAAGCTTCGCACCTTACTTC.

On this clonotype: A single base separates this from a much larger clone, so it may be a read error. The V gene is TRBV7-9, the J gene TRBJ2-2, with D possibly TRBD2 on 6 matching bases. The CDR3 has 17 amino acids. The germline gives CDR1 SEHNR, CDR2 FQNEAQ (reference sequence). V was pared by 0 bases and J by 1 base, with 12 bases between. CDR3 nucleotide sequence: TGTGCCAGCAGCTTAGCTTGGGGGGAAAGGAACACCGGGGAGCTGTTTTTT. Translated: CASSLAWGERNTGELFF.

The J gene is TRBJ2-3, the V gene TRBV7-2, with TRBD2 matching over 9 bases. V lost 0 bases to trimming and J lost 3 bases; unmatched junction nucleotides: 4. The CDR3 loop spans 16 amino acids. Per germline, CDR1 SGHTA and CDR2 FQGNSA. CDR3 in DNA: TGTGCCAGCAGCTTAGCTAGCGGGAGTAAAACAGATACGCAGTATTTT. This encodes CASSLASGSKTDTQYF.

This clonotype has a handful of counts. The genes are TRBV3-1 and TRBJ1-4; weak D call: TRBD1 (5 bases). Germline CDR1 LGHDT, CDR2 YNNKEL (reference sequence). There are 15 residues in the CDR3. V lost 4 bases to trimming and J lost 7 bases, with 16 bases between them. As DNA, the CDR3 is TGTGCCAGCAGCCGGCGGGACCTGGCGAGTGAAAAACTGTTTTTT. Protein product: CASSRRDLASEKLFF.

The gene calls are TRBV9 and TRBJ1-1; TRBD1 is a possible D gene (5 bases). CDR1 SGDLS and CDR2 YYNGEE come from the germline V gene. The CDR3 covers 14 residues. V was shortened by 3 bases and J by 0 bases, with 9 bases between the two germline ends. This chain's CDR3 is CASSEGRLNTEAFF. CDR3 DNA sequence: TGTGCCAGCAGCGAGGGACGGCTGAACACTGAAGCTTTCTTT.

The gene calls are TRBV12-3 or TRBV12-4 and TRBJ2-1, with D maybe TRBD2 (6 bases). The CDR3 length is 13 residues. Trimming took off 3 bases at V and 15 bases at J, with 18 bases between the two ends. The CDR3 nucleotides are TGTGCCAGCAGTTTGGGCAACCCGGGACTGGGGTTCTTC. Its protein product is CASSLGNPGLGFF.

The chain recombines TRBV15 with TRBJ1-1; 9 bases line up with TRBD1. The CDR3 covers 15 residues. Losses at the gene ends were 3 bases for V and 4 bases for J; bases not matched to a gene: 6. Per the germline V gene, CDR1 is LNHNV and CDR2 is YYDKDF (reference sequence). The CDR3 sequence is CATSRGDREVTEAFF. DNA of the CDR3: TGTGCCACCAGCAGGGGGGACAGGGAGGTCACTGAAGCTTTCTTT.

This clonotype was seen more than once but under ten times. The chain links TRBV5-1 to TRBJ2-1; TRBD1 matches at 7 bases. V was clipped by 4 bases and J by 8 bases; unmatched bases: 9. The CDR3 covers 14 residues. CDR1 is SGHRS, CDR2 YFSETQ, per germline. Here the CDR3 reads CASSPRPGQDEQFF. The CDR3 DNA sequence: TGCGCCAGCAGCCCCAGGCCCGGACAGGATGAGCAGTTCTTC.

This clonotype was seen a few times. The CDR3 loop is CASRGQRSDTEAFF. The CDR3 DNA reads as TGTGCCAGCAGGGGACAGAGATCGGACACTGAAGCTTTCTTT. The chain joins TRBV6-1 to TRBJ1-1; TRBD1 matches 7 bases. Per germline, CDR1 MNHNS and CDR2 SASEGT. This CDR3 has 14 amino acids. V lost 6 bases, J lost 3 bases, and 7 bases stayed unmatched.

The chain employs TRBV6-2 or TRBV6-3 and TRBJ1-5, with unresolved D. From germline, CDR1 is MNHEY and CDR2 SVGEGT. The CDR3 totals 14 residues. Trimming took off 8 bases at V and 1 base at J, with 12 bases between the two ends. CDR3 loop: CASPAWGSNQPQHF. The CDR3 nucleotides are TGTGCCAGCCCTGCCTGGGGAAGCAATCAGCCCCAGCATTTT.

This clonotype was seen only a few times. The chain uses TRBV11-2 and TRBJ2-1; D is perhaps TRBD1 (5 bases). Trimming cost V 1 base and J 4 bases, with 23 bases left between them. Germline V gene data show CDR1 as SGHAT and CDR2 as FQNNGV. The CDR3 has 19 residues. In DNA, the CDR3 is TGTGCCAGCAGCTTAGTTTTAGGGCAGGGTCGGACCGATTACAATGAGCAGTTCTTC. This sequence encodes CASSLVLGQGRTDYNEQFF.

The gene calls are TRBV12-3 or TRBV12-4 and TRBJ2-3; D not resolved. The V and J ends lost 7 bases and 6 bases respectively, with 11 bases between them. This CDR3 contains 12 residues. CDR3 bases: TGTGCCAGCACCCCATCCGGGGATACGCAGTATTTT. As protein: CASTPSGDTQYF.

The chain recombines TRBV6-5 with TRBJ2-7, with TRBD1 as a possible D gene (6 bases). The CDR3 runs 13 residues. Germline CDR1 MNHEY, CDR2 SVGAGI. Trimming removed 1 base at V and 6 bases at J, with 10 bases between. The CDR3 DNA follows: TGTGCCAGCAGTTACTATGAGGACAGCGAGCAGTACGTC. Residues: CASSYYEDSEQYV.

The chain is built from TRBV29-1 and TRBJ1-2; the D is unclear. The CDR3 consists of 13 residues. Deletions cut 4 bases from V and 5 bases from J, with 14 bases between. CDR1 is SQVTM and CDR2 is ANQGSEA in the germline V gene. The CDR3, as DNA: TGCAGCGTTGGAGAGCCGACCCCTTATGGCTACACCTTC. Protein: CSVGEPTPYGYTF.

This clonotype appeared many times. The CDR3 sequence: CASSVGTPNTRQYF. In nucleotides, the CDR3 is TGTGCCAGCAGCGTGGGGACTCCGAATACACGCCAGTACTTC. The chain carries TRBV7-2 and TRBJ2-5, with a tentative D call TRBD2 (6 bases). CDR3 length: 14 residues. Trimming took off 5 bases at V and 10 bases at J, with 20 bases between the two ends. The V gene's germline CDR1 is SGHTA and CDR2 FQGNSA.

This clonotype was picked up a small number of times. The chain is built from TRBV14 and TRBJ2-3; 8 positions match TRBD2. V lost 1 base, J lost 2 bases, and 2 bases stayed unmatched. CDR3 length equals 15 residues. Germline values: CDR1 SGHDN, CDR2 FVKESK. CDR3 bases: TGTGCCAGCAGCCAAGTGCGGGGGGTCACAGATACGCAGTATTTT. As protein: CASSQVRGVTDTQYF. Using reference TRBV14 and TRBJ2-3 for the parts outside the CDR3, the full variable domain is EAGVTQFPSHSVIEKGQTVTLRCDPISGHDNLYWYRRVMGKEIKFLLHFVKESKQDESGMPNNRFLAERTGGTYSTLKVQPAELEDSGVYFCASSQVRGVTDTQYFGPGTRLTVL.